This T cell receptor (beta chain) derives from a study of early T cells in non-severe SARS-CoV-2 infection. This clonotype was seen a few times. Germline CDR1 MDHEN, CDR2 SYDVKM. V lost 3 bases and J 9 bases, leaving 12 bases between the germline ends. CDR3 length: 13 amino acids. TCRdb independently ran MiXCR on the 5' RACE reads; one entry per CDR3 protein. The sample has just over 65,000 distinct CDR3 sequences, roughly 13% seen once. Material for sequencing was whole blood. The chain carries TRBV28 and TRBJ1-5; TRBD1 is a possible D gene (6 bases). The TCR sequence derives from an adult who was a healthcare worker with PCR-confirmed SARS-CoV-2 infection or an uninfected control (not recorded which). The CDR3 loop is CASSFRGGLPQHF. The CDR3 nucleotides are TGTGCCAGCAGTTTTCGGGGGGGCCTGCCCCAGCATTTT.